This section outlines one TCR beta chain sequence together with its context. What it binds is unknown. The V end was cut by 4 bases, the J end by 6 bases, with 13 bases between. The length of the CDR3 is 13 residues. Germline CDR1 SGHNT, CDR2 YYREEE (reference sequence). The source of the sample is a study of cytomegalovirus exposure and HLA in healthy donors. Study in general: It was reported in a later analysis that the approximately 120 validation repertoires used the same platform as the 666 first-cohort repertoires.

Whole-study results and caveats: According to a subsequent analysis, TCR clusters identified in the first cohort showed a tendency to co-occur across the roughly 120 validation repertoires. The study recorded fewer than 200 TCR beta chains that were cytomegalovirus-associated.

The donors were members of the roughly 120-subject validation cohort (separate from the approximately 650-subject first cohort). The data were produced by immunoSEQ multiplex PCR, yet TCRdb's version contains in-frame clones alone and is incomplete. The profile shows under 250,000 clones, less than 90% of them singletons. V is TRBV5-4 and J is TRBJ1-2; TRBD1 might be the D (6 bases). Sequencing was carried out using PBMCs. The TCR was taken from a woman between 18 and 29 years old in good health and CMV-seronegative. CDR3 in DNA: TGTGCCAGCAGCGGATACAGGGTGGATGGCTACACCTTC. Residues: CASSGYRVDGYTF.